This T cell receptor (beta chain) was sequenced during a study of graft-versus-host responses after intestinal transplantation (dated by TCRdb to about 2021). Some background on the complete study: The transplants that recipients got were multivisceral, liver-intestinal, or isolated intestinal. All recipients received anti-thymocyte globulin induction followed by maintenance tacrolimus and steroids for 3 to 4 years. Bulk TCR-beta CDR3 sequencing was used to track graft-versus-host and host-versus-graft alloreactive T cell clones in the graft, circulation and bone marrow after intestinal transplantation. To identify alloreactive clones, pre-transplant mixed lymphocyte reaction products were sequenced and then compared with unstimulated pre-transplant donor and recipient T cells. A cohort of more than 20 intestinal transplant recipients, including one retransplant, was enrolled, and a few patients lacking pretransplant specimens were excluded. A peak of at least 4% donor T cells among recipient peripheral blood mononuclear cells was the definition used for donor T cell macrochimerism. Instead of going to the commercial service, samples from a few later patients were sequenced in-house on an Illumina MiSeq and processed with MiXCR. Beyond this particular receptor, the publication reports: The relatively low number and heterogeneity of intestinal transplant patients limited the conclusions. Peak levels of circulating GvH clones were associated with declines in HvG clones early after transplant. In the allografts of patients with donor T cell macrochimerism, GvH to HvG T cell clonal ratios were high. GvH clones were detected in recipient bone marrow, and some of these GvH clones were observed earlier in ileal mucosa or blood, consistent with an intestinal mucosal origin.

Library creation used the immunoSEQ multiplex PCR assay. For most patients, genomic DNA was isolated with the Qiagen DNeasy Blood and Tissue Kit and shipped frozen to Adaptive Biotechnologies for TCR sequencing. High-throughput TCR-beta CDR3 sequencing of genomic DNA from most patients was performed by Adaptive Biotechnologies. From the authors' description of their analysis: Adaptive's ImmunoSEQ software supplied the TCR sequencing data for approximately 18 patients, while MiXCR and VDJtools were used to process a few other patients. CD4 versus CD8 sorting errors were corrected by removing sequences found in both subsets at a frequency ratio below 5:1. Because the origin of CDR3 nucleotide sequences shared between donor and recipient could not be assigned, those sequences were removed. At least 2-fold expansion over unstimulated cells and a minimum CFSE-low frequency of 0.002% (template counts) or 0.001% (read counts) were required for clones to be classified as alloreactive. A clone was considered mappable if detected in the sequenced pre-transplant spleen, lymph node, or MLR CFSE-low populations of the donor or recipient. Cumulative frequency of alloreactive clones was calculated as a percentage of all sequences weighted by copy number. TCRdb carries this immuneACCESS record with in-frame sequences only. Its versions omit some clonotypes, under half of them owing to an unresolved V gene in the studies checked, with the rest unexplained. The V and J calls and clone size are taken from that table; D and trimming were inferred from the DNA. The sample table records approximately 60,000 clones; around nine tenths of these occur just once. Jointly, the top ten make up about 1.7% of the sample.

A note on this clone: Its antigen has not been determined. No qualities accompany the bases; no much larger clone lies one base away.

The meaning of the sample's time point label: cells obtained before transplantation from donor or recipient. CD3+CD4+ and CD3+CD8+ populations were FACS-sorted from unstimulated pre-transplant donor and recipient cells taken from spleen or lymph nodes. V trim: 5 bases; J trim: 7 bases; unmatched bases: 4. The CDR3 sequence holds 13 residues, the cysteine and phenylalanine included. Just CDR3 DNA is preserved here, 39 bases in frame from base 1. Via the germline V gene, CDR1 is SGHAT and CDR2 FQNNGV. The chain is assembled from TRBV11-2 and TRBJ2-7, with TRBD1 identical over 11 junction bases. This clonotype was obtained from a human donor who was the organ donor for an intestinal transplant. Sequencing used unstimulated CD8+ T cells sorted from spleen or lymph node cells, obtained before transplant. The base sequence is TGTGCCAGCAGCCCCGGGACAGGGGGTGAGCAGTACTTC. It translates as CASSPGTGGEQYF.